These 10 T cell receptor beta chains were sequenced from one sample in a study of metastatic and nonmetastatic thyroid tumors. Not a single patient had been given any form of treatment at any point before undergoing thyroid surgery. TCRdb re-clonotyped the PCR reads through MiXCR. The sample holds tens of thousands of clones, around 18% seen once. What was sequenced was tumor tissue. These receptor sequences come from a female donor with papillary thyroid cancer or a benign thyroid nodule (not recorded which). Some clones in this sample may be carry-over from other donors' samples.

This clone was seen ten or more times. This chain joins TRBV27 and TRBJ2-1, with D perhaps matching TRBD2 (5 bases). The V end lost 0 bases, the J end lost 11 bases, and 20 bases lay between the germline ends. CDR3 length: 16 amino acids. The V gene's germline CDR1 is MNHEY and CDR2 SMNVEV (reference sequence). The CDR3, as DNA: TGTGCCAGCAGTTTATCGGTTACAAACTGGGCGGGCAAGCAGTTCTTC. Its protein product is CASSLSVTNWAGKQFF.

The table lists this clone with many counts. As DNA, the CDR3 is TGTGCCAGCAGGATACAGGGGATTTTTGATACGCAGTATTTT. This encodes CASRIQGIFDTQYF. The J gene is TRBJ2-3, the V gene TRBV6-1; 7 bases match TRBD1. Trimming cost V 6 bases and J 6 bases; bases outside gene matches: 9. CDR1 is MNHNS and CDR2 is SASEGT in the germline V gene. The CDR3 has 14 amino acids.

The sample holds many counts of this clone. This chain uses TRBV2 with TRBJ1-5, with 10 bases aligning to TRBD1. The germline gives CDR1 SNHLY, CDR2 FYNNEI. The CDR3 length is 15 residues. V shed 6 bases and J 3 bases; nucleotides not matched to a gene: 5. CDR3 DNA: TGTGCCAGCAGACAGACAGGGGGCTTCAATCAGCCCCAGCATTTT. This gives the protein CASRQTGGFNQPQHF.

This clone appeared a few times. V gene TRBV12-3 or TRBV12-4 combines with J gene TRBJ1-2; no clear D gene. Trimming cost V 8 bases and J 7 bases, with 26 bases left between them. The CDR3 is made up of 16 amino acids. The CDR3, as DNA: TGTGCCAGCTGGGTGAGGAGGGAACTGTCCTCTGTTGGCTACACCTTC. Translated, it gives CASWVRRELSSVGYTF.

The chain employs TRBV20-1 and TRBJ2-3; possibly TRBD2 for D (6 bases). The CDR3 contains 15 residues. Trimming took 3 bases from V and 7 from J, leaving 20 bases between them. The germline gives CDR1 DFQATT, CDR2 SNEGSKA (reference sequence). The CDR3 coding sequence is TGCAGTGCTAGCGGGGAGGACCCCCGATCGTATACGCAGTATTTT. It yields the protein CSASGEDPRSYTQYF.

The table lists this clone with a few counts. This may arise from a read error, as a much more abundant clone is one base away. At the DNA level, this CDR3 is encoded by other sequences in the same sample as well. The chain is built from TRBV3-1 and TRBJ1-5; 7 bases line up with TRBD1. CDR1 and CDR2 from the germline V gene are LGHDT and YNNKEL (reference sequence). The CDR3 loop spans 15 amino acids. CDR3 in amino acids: CASSQEGGINQPQHF. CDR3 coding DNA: TGTGCCAGTAGCCAAGAAGGGGGCATCAATCAGCCCCAGCATTTT.

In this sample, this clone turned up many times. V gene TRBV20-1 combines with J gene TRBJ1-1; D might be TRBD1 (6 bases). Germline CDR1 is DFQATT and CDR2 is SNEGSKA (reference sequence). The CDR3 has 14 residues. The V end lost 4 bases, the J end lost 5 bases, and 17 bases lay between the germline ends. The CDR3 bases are TGCAGTGCTACCCGACAGGCAATGGCGACTGAAGCTTTCTTT. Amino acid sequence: CSATRQAMATEAFF.

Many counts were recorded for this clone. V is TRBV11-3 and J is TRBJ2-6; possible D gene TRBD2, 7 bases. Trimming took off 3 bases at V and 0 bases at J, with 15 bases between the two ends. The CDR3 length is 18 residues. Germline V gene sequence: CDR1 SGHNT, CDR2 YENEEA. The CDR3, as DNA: TGTGCCAGCAGCTTTACTGCGGGGGCCTACTCTGGGGCCAACGTCCTGACTTTC. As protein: CASSFTAGAYSGANVLTF. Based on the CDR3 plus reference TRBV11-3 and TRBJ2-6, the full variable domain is EAGVVQSPRYKIIEKKQPVAFWCNPISGHNTLYWYLQNLGQGPELLIRYENEEAVDDSQLPKDRFSAERLKGVDSTLKIQPAELGDSAVYLCASSFTAGAYSGANVLTFGAGSRLTVL.

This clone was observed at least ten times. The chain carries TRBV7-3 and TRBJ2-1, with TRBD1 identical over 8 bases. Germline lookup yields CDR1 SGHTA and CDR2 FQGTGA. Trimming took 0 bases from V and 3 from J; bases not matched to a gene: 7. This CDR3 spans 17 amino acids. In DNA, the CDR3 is TGTGCCAGCAGCTTAACGTTAGGGGACAGGTTCTACAATGAGCAGTTCTTC. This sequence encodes CASSLTLGDRFYNEQFF.

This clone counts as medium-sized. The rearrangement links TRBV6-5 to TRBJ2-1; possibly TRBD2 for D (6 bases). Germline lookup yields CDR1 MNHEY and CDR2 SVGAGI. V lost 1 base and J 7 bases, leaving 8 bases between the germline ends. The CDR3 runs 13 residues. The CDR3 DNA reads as TGTGCCAGCAGTTACTACAGCGGGAATGAGCAGTTCTTC. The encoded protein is CASSYYSGNEQFF.